This entry lists 30 T cell receptor beta chains sequenced from one sample in a study of cytomegalovirus exposure and HLA in healthy donors. PCR primers comprised 60 Vbeta and 13 Jbeta primers. Clones were read by immunoSEQ multiplex PCR, and TCRdb kept only the in-frame ones, dropping some. The sample has 120,000 or so clones; more than 60% are singletons. The sequencing sample was made of PBMCs. All receptors come from a woman between 45 and 60 years old in good health and CMV-seropositive.

The chain joins TRBV5-1 to TRBJ2-7; 7 bases fit TRBD1. After removal of 0 bases from V and 5 bases from J, the junction contained 5 bases not matched to a gene. This CDR3 is 14 amino acids long. Germline lookup yields CDR1 SGHRS and CDR2 YFSETQ. CDR3 sequence reads: CASSLDYRGHEQYF. The CDR3 DNA follows: TGCGCCAGCAGCTTGGACTACAGGGGCCACGAGCAGTACTTC. Together with reference TRBV5-1 and TRBJ2-7, the CDR3 gives the full variable domain: KAGVTQTPRYLIKTRGQQVTLSCSPISGHRSVSWYQQTPGQGLQFLFEYFSETQRNKGNFPGRFSGRQFSNSRSEMNVSTLELGDSALYLCASSLDYRGHEQYFGPGTRLTVT.

This clone showed up just once. The V call is TRBV5-4, the J call TRBJ1-6; D unresolved. Trimming took 5 bases from V and 6 from J, leaving 15 bases between them. Germline loops: CDR1 SGHNT, CDR2 YYREEE (reference sequence). CDR3 length: 15 amino acids. The CDR3 loop reads CASSFGGRSNSPLHF. The CDR3 nucleotides are TGTGCCAGCAGTTTTGGAGGGCGCAGTAATTCACCCCTCCACTTT.

The V call is TRBV7-9, the J call TRBJ2-5; the D gene is possibly TRBD1 (6 bases). The CDR3 runs to 15 residues. The germline CDR1 and CDR2 sequences are SEHNR and FQNEAQ (reference sequence). Trimming stripped 1 base from V and 2 bases from J, with 11 bases between. CDR3 region: CASSLDPQGQETQYF. CDR3 coding DNA: TGTGCCAGCAGCTTAGATCCTCAGGGGCAAGAGACCCAGTACTTC.

The CDR3: CASRDSMNTEAFF. CDR3 nucleotides: TGTGCCAGCAGGGACAGTATGAACACTGAAGCTTTCTTT. The gene calls are TRBV6-1 and TRBJ1-1; TRBD1 is a possible D gene (6 bases). V lost 6 bases and J 0 bases, leaving 8 bases between the germline ends. This CDR3 comprises 13 residues. Germline-derived CDR1 and CDR2 are MNHNS and SASEGT.

The chain employs TRBV5-1 and TRBJ1-4; D is unresolved. Germline V CDR1 and CDR2: SGHRS, YFSETQ. V was shortened by 4 bases and J by 7 bases, with 14 bases between the two germline ends. The CDR3 is 14 residues long. The CDR3 DNA reads as TGCGCCAGCAGCCCGGGGTTGTCCGGTGAAAAACTGTTTTTT. Translation: CASSPGLSGEKLFF. The whole variable domain, remainder taken from reference TRBV5-1 and TRBJ1-4, is KAGVTQTPRYLIKTRGQQVTLSCSPISGHRSVSWYQQTPGQGLQFLFEYFSETQRNKGNFPGRFSGRQFSNSRSEMNVSTLELGDSALYLCASSPGLSGEKLFFGSGTQLSVL.

This clone was counted a single time. The chain joins TRBV5-5 to TRBJ2-3, with 9 bases identical to TRBD1. J gave up 6 bases and V 0 bases, and 11 bases lay outside the gene matches. The V gene's germline CDR1 is SGHKS and CDR2 YYEKEE (reference sequence). The CDR3 has 17 residues. In nucleotides, the CDR3 is TGTGCCAGCAGCTTGGTTAGGACAGGGGCTGGGATGGATACGCAGTATTTT. Residues: CASSLVRTGAGMDTQYF.

This chain uses TRBV9 with TRBJ2-7, with D possibly TRBD1 on 5 matching bases. The V end was cut by 0 bases, the J end by 3 bases, with 13 bases between. The CDR3 is 15 amino acids. Germline CDR1 reads SGDLS; CDR2 reads YYNGEE. CDR3 bases: TGTGCCAGCAGCGTAGCTGACAGCCACCTCTACGAGCAGTACTTC. This sequence encodes CASSVADSHLYEQYF.

The chain couples TRBV7-9 to TRBJ2-7; 9 nucleotides match TRBD2. Germline V lookup: CDR1 SEHNR, CDR2 FQNEAQ (reference sequence). The CDR3 is 16 amino acids. This CDR3 reads CCSSTTRGRVVHEQYF. The CDR3 DNA reads TGTTGCAGCAGCACTACTCGCGGGAGGGTAGTCCACGAGCAGTACTTC.

The chain links TRBV5-1 to TRBJ1-1; D gene unclear. This CDR3 comprises 15 residues. The V and J ends lost 0 bases and 0 bases respectively, with 9 bases between them. The germline gives CDR1 SGHRS, CDR2 YFSETQ. CDR3 DNA sequence: TGCGCCAGCAGCTTGGCCTCGGGTTTGAACACTGAAGCTTTCTTT. Amino acids: CASSLASGLNTEAFF.

This clone has a count of ten or more. The chain joins TRBV18 to TRBJ2-7, with D possibly TRBD2 on 7 matching bases. The germline V and J ends were trimmed by 3 bases and 4 bases, with 19 bases remaining between them. The CDR3 covers 16 residues. CDR1 KGHSH and CDR2 LQKENI come from the germline V gene. Written as DNA, the CDR3 is TGTGCCAGCTCACCCCCCGGGGGGCATAAAAGGTACGAGCAGTACTTC. It yields the protein CASSPPGGHKRYEQYF.

The genes are TRBV9 and TRBJ2-3, with D perhaps matching TRBD2 (5 bases). The CDR3 length is 14 residues. Germline assignment: CDR1 SGDLS and CDR2 YYNGEE. V lost 0 bases, J lost 5 bases, and 10 bases lay in between. In DNA, the CDR3 is TGTGCCAGCAGCGTAGACCTAGCCGTAGATACGCAGTATTTT. Translated: CASSVDLAVDTQYF. Full variable domain (remainder filled in from reference TRBV9 and TRBJ2-3): DSGVTQTPKHLITATGQRVTLRCSPRSGDLSVYWYQQSLDQGLQFLIQYYNGEERAKGNILERFSAQQFPDLHSELNLSSLELGDSALYFCASSVDLAVDTQYFGPGTRLTVL.

The DNA for the CDR3 is TGTGCCAGCAGCGTAGCTACAGGGGCAGGGGCCAACGTCCTGACTTTC. It specifies CASSVATGAGANVLTF. The chain combines TRBV9 with TRBJ2-6, with 7 bases identical to TRBD1. The CDR3 runs to 16 residues. The V and J ends lost 0 bases and 4 bases, in that order; junction bases with no gene match: 4. Per the germline V gene, CDR1 is SGDLS and CDR2 is YYNGEE.

The sample holds a few counts of this clone. The chain employs TRBV6-5 and TRBJ2-7, with TRBD1 matching over 7 bases. The V gene's germline CDR1 is MNHEY and CDR2 SVGAGI. CDR3 length: 11 residues. The CDR3 here is CASSNGTALSV. CDR3 nucleotide sequence: TGTGCCAGCAGTAATGGGACAGCCCTATCGGTC.

The chain links TRBV4-1 to TRBJ2-7, with D uncertain. The CDR3 contains 15 residues. Germline-derived CDR1 and CDR2 are MGHRA and YSYEKL. V was cut by 0 bases and J by 4 bases, with 13 bases left in between. The CDR3 DNA follows: TGCGCCAGCAGCCAAGATCGGGTAGGTATGTACGAGCAGTACTTC. Its protein product is CASSQDRVGMYEQYF.

The V call is TRBV12-5, the J call TRBJ2-3; possibly TRBD1 for D (6 bases). This CDR3 has 15 amino acids. V gave up 6 bases and J gave up 0 bases, with 13 bases separating them. The germline V gene has CDR1 LGHNT and CDR2 FRNRAP. The CDR3 region has the DNA TGTGCTAGTGGCCCCGGGACAACCAGCACAGATACGCAGTATTTT. Translated, it gives CASGPGTTSTDTQYF.

This clone was seen only a few times. The V gene is TRBV9, the J gene TRBJ2-1; TRBD2 matches at 9 bases. V lost 0 bases, J lost 10 bases, and 8 bases stayed unmatched. This CDR3 contains 15 residues. The germline V gene has CDR1 SGDLS and CDR2 YYNGEE. The CDR3 DNA reads TGTGCCAGCAGCGTAGGGCTAGCGGGAATGGGCGAGCAGTTCTTC. Translated, it gives CASSVGLAGMGEQFF.

This chain joins TRBV9 and TRBJ2-3, with a tentative D call TRBD2 (6 bases). This CDR3 spans 18 amino acids. V was pared by 3 bases and J by 2 bases, with 22 bases between. CDR1 is SGDLS and CDR2 is YYNGEE in the germline V gene. CDR3 sequence reads: CASSGKARGLPITDTQYF. CDR3 DNA sequence: TGTGCCAGCAGCGGTAAGGCCCGGGGACTCCCGATCACAGATACGCAGTATTTT. Supplemented by reference TRBV9 and TRBJ2-3, the full variable domain reads DSGVTQTPKHLITATGQRVTLRCSPRSGDLSVYWYQQSLDQGLQFLIQYYNGEERAKGNILERFSAQQFPDLHSELNLSSLELGDSALYFCASSGKARGLPITDTQYFGPGTRLTVL.

This clone was observed a single time. The V and J genes are TRBV30 and TRBJ2-1; TRBD1 agrees at 10 bases. The V segment lost 8 bases and the J segment 7 bases; nucleotides outside the gene matches: 8. The CDR3 sequence is 13 residues long. Germline CDR1 GTSNPN, CDR2 SVGIG (reference sequence). CDR3 protein: CAVRQGAGNEQFF. DNA of the CDR3: TGTGCCGTTAGACAGGGGGCAGGGAATGAGCAGTTCTTC. Complete variable domain (other parts from reference TRBV30 and TRBJ2-1): SQTIHQWPATLVQPVGSPLSLECTVEGTSNPNLYWYRQAAGRGLQLLFYSVGIGQISSEVPQNLSASRPQDRQFILSSKKLLLSDSGFYLCAVRQGAGNEQFFGPGTRLTVL.

There are a few counts of this clone. The chain links TRBV25-1 to TRBJ2-1; D remains unclear. CDR1 and CDR2 (germline): MGHDK, SYGVNS. This CDR3 comprises 11 residues. V lost 6 bases and J lost 9, with 9 bases in between. The CDR3 DNA follows: TGTGCCAGCAGGGCTAGATCTGAGCAGTTCTTC. Translation: CASRARSEQFF.

The chain couples TRBV27 to TRBJ2-3; 8 bases agree with TRBD1. The CDR3 runs 15 residues. Trimming at V came to 4 bases and at J to 6 bases, leaving 9 bases not matched to a gene. Germline CDR1 is MNHEY and CDR2 is SMNVEV (reference sequence). The DNA for the CDR3 is TGTGCCAGCAGTTCCGGGACAGGAGGCTGGGATACGCAGTATTTT. It is translated as CASSSGTGGWDTQYF.

As concerns this clone: The same CDR3 also results from other DNA sequences found in this sample. This chain connects TRBV5-1 to TRBJ1-5; TRBD1 matches 9 bases. Germline V gene data show CDR1 as SGHRS and CDR2 as YFSETQ. With V trimmed by 0 bases and J by 3 bases, 4 bases remained unmatched. This CDR3 contains 16 residues. The CDR3 DNA reads TGCGCCAGCAGCTTGGCCGGGACAGGGCCCAATCAGCCCCAGCATTTT. It translates to CASSLAGTGPNQPQHF.

This clone was recorded once. V gene TRBV27 combines with J gene TRBJ2-7; 7 bases line up with TRBD2. The CDR3 totals 14 residues. V lost 6 bases to trimming and J lost 2 bases; unmatched junction nucleotides: 7. Germline CDR1 and CDR2: MNHEY and SMNVEV (reference sequence). The CDR3 spells CASSLLAETYEQYF. Here the CDR3 DNA reads TGTGCCAGCAGCCTTCTAGCGGAGACCTACGAGCAGTACTTC.

The chain combines TRBV18 with TRBJ2-7, with 9 positions matching TRBD1. With V trimmed by 0 bases and J by 2 bases, 5 bases remained unmatched. This CDR3 comprises 16 residues. Per germline, CDR1 KGHSH and CDR2 LQKENI. The CDR3 DNA reads TGTGCCAGCTCACCACCGTCCGGGACAGGGACCTACGAGCAGTACTTC. This encodes CASSPPSGTGTYEQYF.

This sequence joins TRBV7-2 and TRBJ1-1; D is unresolved. The CDR3 contains 14 residues. The V end was cut by 4 bases, the J end by 0 bases, with 9 bases between. Germline CDR1 SGHTA, CDR2 FQGNSA. This CDR3 is CASSSEPLNTEAFF. DNA for the CDR3: TGTGCCAGCAGCTCAGAACCTCTGAACACTGAAGCTTTCTTT.

The chain carries TRBV10-3 and TRBJ2-7; D is possibly TRBD1 (5 bases). V was shortened by 2 bases and J by 2 bases, with 7 bases between the two germline ends. From germline, CDR1 is ENHRY and CDR2 SYGVKD. The CDR3 extends over 13 amino acids. Here the CDR3 DNA reads TGTGCCATCAGTGAGGCAGGGACCTACGAGCAGTACTTC. Encoded protein: CAISEAGTYEQYF.

V gene TRBV28 combines with J gene TRBJ2-7; 10 bases line up with TRBD2. The CDR3 runs 16 residues. Germline V gene data show CDR1 as MDHEN and CDR2 as SYDVKM. V shed 5 bases and J 0 bases; nucleotides not matched to a gene: 7. The CDR3 here is CASSLDLAGVSYEQYF. The CDR3 region has the DNA TGTGCCAGCAGTCTTGATCTAGCGGGGGTCTCCTACGAGCAGTACTTC.

The chain links TRBV16 to TRBJ2-5, with TRBD2 matching 13 bases. CDR3 length: 14 residues. The trim removed 4 bases at V and 5 bases at J, leaving 1 base unmatched. Germline lookup yields CDR1 KGHSY and CDR2 FQNENV. Written as DNA, the CDR3 is TGTGCCAGCAGCCGGACTAGCGGGAGTGAGACCCAGTACTTC. Protein product: CASSRTSGSETQYF. Together with reference TRBV16 and TRBJ2-5, the CDR3 gives the full variable domain: GEEVAQTPKHLVRGEGQKAKLYCAPIKGHSYVFWYQQVLKNEFKFLISFQNENVFDETGMPKERFSAKCLPNSPCSLEIQATKLEDSAVYFCASSRTSGSETQYFGPGTRLLVL.

Regarding this clone: Its ends do not fully match the called genes, so a read error is possible. The rearrangement links TRBV5-1 to TRBJ2-5, with D tentatively TRBD1 (6 bases). This CDR3 is 16 amino acids long. Germline V gene lookup returns CDR1 SGHRS and CDR2 YFSETQ. CDR3 DNA sequence: TGCGCCAGCAGCTTGGCGGGCAGGGGAACACAAGAGGCCCAGTACTTC. Amino acid sequence: CASSLAGRGTQEAQYF.

This clone has only one observation. The CDR3: CASSFLGWHEQYF. DNA for the CDR3: TGTGCCAGCAGCTTCCTAGGCTGGCACGAGCAGTACTTC. The chain uses TRBV11-3 and TRBJ2-7; D is undetermined. The germline V and J ends were trimmed by 3 bases and 5 bases, with 11 bases remaining between them. The CDR3 runs 13 residues. The V gene's germline CDR1 is SGHNT and CDR2 YENEEA.

The chain is built from TRBV7-2 and TRBJ2-7; no clear D gene. Germline CDR1 SGHTA, CDR2 FQGNSA. Trimming took off 4 bases at V and 5 bases at J, with 15 bases between the two ends. This CDR3 comprises 14 residues. The CDR3, as DNA: TGTGCCAGCAGCTACCCGACTCGGCACAACGAGCAGTACTTC. Encoded protein: CASSYPTRHNEQYF.